This TCR beta chain was found in a study of identical twins. This CDR3 has 13 amino acids. The germline V and J ends were trimmed by 4 bases and 2 bases, with 11 bases remaining between them. CDR1 is DFQATT, CDR2 SNEGSKA, per germline (reference sequence). TCRdb recomputed calls from the 5' RACE reads with MiXCR, one row per CDR3 protein. The repertoire holds fewer than 250,000 distinct CDR3 sequences, with around 6.6% as singletons. Separately, the same data were catalogued under a study of yellow fever vaccine responses in identical twins.

This TCR was recovered from a woman younger than 30 in good health. The V and J genes are TRBV20-1 and TRBJ1-2; no clear D gene. Material for sequencing was memory (CD45RO+) T cells sorted from blood. CDR3 DNA: TGCAGTGCTAACGGTGACCGCAACTATGGCTACACCTTC. It is translated as CSANGDRNYGYTF.